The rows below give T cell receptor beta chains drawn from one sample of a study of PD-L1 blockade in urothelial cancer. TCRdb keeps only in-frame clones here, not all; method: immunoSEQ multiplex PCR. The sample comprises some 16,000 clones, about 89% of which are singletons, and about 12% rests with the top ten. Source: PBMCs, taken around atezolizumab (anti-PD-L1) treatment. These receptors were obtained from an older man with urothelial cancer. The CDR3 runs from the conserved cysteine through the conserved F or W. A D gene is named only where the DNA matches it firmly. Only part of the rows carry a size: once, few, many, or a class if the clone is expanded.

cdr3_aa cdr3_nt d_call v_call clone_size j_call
CASRPYNTGTYEQYF TGTGCCAGCAGACCCTACAATACAGGGACCTACGAGCAGTACTTC - TRBV7-2 once TRBJ2-7
CASSHSPGGNEKLFF TGCGCCAGCAGTCACTCACCCGGAGGTAATGAAAAACTGTTTTTT - TRBV5-1 - TRBJ1-4
CASSPRTGREKLFF TGTGCCAGCTCACCGAGGACAGGCCGCGAAAAACTGTTTTTT TRBD1 TRBV18 - TRBJ1-4
CASSQEWRATAGGSYNEQFF TGCGCCAGCAGCCAGGAGTGGAGGGCCACGGCCGGGGGATCCTACAATGAGCAGTTCTTC - TRBV5-1 - TRBJ2-1
CASSLGRTGEQYF TGTGCCAGCAGCTTAGGTCGAACCGGTGAGCAGTACTTC - TRBV11-2 - TRBJ2-7
CASSSRTYSNQPQHF TGTGCCAGCAGTTCCCGCACCTATAGCAATCAGCCCCAGCATTTT - TRBV6-5 medium-sized TRBJ1-5
CSAQGAAGANVLTF TGCAGCGCCCAGGGGGCAGCTGGGGCCAACGTCCTGACTTTC TRBD1 TRBV29-1 few TRBJ2-6
CASSDLTGGWGQPQHF TGCGCCAGCAGTGACCTGACAGGGGGGTGGGGCCAGCCCCAGCATTTT TRBD1 TRBV10-2 medium-sized TRBJ1-5
CASSQTGNGNQPQHF TGTGCCAGCAGCCAAACGGGGAACGGCAATCAGCCCCAGCATTTT - TRBV7-9 - TRBJ1-5
CASSYSRYYGYTF TGTGCCAGCAGTTACTCGAGATACTATGGCTACACCTTC - TRBV6-5 - TRBJ1-2
CAWSPGGDEKLFF TGTGCCTGGAGTCCAGGCGGGGATGAAAAACTGTTTTTT - TRBV30 - TRBJ1-4
CASSFETPSVTGELFF TGCGCCAGCAGCTTCGAGACTCCTAGCGTCACCGGGGAGCTGTTTTTT - TRBV5-1 few TRBJ2-2
CASSIYPISGQGILNEQFF TGTGCCAGCAGCATTTACCCCATTTCGGGACAGGGTATCCTGAATGAGCAGTTCTTC TRBD1 TRBV7-9 - TRBJ2-1
CASSGGGRPYEQYF TGTGCCAGCAGTGGTGGAGGGAGGCCCTACGAGCAGTACTTC - TRBV25-1 - TRBJ2-7
CASSPPVGQGRAGELFF TGTGCCAGCTCACCACCGGTGGGACAGGGACGGGCCGGGGAGCTGTTTTTT TRBD1 TRBV18 - TRBJ2-2
CASSEFEGSSRLGTQYF TGTGCCAGCAGTGAATTTGAGGGCAGTAGCCGATTGGGGACCCAGTACTTC - TRBV25-1 - TRBJ2-5
CASSLAGAQGAYEQYF TGTGCCAGCAGCTTAGCTGGGGCTCAGGGCGCCTACGAGCAGTACTTC - TRBV7-9 once TRBJ2-7
CASSPGGSYQPQHF TGTGCCAGTAGCCCAGGGGGATCGTACCAGCCCCAGCATTTT TRBD1 TRBV19 once TRBJ1-5
CASSKGQGINEQFF TGTGCCAGTAGTAAGGGACAGGGTATCAATGAGCAGTTCTTC TRBD1 TRBV19 - TRBJ2-1
CASTPVGGSETQYF TGTGCCAGCACCCCCGTGGGGGGTTCAGAGACCCAGTACTTC - TRBV28 - TRBJ2-5
CAISEPDDDKGETQYF TGTGCCATCAGTGAGCCCGACGACGATAAGGGGGAGACCCAGTACTTC - TRBV10-3 - TRBJ2-5
CAWSVDRATNEKLFF TGTGCCTGGAGTGTCGACAGGGCAACTAATGAAAAACTGTTTTTT TRBD1 TRBV30 - TRBJ1-4
CASSLGTLSYTGELFF TGTGCCAGCAGCTTGGGGACACTGTCATACACCGGGGAGCTGTTTTTT - TRBV5-4 - TRBJ2-2
CASCLGAGADGYTF TGTGCCAGTTGCCTCGGGGCAGGGGCGGATGGCTACACCTTC - TRBV19 - TRBJ1-2
CSVEGAGYYEQYF TGCAGCGTTGAAGGGGCAGGGTACTACGAGCAGTACTTC - TRBV29-1 - TRBJ2-7
CASGGKDADTQYF TGCGCCAGCGGGGGGAAAGACGCAGATACGCAGTATTTT - TRBV5-1 - TRBJ2-3
CASSLDRGSSGYTF TGCGCCAGCAGCTTGGACAGGGGAAGCTCGGGCTACACCTTC TRBD1 TRBV5-1 - TRBJ1-2
CASSQQGGVETQYF TGCGCCAGCAGCCAACAAGGGGGGGTGGAGACCCAGTACTTC - TRBV4-1 - TRBJ2-5
CASSPGDRGQPQHF TGTGCCAGCTCACCAGGGGACAGGGGTCAGCCCCAGCATTTT TRBD1 TRBV18 - TRBJ1-5
CASSPTTGRANQPQHF TGTGCCAGCTCACCCACAACGGGCAGGGCTAATCAGCCCCAGCATTTT - TRBV18 - TRBJ1-5
CASSRGQGNTGELFF TGTGCCAGCAGTAGGGGACAGGGGAACACCGGGGAGCTGTTTTTT TRBD1 TRBV6-5 once TRBJ2-2
CASSQDRGLGGWDTQYF TGCGCCAGCAGCCAGGACCGCGGACTAGGGGGGTGGGATACGCAGTATTTT - TRBV4-1 - TRBJ2-3
CASSQGTGLDEQFF TGCGCCAGCAGCCAGGGGACAGGGTTGGATGAGCAGTTCTTC TRBD1 TRBV4-1 - TRBJ2-1
CASSDRNTEAFF TGTGCCAGCAGCGATAGGAACACTGAAGCTTTCTTT - TRBV7-9 - TRBJ1-1